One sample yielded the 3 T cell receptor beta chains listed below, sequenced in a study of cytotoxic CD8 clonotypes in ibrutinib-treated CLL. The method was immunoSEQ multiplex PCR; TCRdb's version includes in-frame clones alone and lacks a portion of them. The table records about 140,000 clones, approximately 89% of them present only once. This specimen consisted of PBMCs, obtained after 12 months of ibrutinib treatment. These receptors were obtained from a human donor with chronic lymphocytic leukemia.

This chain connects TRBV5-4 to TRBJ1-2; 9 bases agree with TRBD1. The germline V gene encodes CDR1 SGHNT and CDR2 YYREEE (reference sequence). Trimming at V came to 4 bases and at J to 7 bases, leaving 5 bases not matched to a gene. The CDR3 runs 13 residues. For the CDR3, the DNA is TGTGCCAGCAGCCGGGACAGGGTTGGTGGCTACACCTTC. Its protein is CASSRDRVGGYTF.

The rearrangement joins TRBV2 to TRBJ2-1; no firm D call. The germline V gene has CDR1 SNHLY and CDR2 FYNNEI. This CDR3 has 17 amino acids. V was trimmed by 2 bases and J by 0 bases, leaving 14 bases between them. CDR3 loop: CASSETFERSSYNEQFF. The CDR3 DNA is TGTGCCAGCAGTGAAACATTTGAGCGAAGCTCCTACAATGAGCAGTTCTTC.

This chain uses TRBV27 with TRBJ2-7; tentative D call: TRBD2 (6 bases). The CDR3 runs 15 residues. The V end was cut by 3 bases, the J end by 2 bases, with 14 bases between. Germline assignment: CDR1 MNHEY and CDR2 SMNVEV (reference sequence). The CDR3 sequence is CASSLGAGRTYEQYF. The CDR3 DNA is TGTGCCAGCAGTTTGGGTGCCGGGAGAACCTACGAGCAGTACTTC.